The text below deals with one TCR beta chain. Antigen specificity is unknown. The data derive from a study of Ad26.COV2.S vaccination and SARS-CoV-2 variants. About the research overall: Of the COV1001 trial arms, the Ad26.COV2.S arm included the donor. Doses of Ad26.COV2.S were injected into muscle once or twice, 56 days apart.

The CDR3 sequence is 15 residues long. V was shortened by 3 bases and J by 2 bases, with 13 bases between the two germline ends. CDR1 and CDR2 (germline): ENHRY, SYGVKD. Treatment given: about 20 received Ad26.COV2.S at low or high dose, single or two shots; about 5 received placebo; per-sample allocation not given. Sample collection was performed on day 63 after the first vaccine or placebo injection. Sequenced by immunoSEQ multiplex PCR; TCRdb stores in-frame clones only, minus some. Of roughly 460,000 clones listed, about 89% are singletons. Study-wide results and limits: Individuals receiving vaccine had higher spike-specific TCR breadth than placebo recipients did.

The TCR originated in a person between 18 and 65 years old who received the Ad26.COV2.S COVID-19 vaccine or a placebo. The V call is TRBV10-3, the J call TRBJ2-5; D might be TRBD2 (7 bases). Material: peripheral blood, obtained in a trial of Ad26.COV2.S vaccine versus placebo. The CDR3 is CAISDRGAEQETQYF. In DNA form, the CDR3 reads TGTGCCATCAGTGATCGGGGGGCGGAACAAGAGACCCAGTACTTC.